The text below deals with one TCR beta chain. Specified time point: patch test 3, about 24 weeks after DPC sensitization. Noted treatment: therapeutic diphenylcyclopropenone sensitization with weekly scalp DPC. The data stem from a study of human T cells and chemical hapten exposure. CDR1 and CDR2 (germline): MDHEN, SYDVKM. The V end lost 7 bases, the J end lost 3 bases, and 18 bases lay between the germline ends. CDR3 size: 15 residues. TCRdb redid the calling of the RACE reads with MiXCR, one entry per CDR3 protein. The table shows some 90,000 distinct CDR3 sequences, with approximately 10% occurring only once.

The V and J genes are TRBV28 and TRBJ2-5; D uncertain. The sample consisted of whole blood, taken in connection with sensitization to the hapten diphenylcyclopropenone (DPC). This TCR was recovered from a woman in her 30s with alopecia areata. Some clones in this sample may be carry-over from other donors' samples. The DNA of the CDR3 is TGTGCCAGCAATCCCAACGATGCGGCTAAAGAGACCCAGTACTTC. Its protein product is CASNPNDAAKETQYF.